The entry that follows covers one T cell receptor beta chain sequence. Its antigen target is currently unknown. No base quality information exists; no much larger clone differs at one position. The healthy controls were around 40 blood donors, and the buffy coats of these donors were supplied by the Finnish Red Cross blood service. All TCR-sequenced material derived from peripheral blood: patient blood samples and healthy donor buffy coats. Ficoll-Hypaque gradient centrifugation was used to isolate peripheral blood mononuclear cells. CD4+ cells were purified magnetically from the buffy coats of healthy controls. Genomic DNA was extracted using the Gentra Puregene Cell and Tissue kit, and a Qubit 2.0 fluorometer was used to quantify it. There are 12 amino acids in the CDR3, from cysteine to phenylalanine inclusive. Of all the DNA, just the CDR3 is kept, 36 bases in frame from base 1. At the junction V is shortened by 3 bases and J by 5 bases, with 4 bases in between. Taken from the germline V gene, the CDR1 and CDR2 loops are MGHRA and YSYEKL.

The data originate from a study of STAT5B mutations in CD4+ large granular lymphocyte leukemia (dated by TCRdb to between 2021 and 2024). Some background on the complete study: Among the healthy controls, the CDR3 'QG' motif was associated with a particular HLA allele. The study compared the TCRbeta repertoires of patients with CD4+ T-cell large granular lymphocyte leukemia against those of healthy blood donors. Flow cytometry performed on FACSCanto II or FACSVerse showed that the purified fractions had more than 95% purity among lymphocytes.

The immunoSEQ assay at survey resolution was used to sequence TCRbeta rearrangements from genomic DNA. In the source study's methods: In the TCR sequencing data, the smallest productive clonotype frequency that could be detected was 2.59 x 10-5. Analyses included only productive TCRbeta rearrangements, meaning complete and in-frame sequences. Clonality for each sample was calculated as Simpson clonality in the immunoSEQ Analyzer version 3.0. Clones were categorized by frequency as very rare, small, medium, large (1-20%) or hyperexpanded (>20%). Generation probabilities were estimated with OLGA 1.2.3, V-gene circos plots were made with VDJtools, specificities were searched in VDJdb, and CDR3 motifs were identified with GLIPH. The table was pulled from immuneACCESS by TCRdb, which kept in-frame rearrangements only. Such tables lose some clones; where checked, under half of the loss comes from unresolved V genes, and the rest has no known cause. That table gives V, J and clone size, and the DNA gave D and trimming. Recorded for this sample are some 30,000 clones; about two thirds of them occurred a single time. The ten largest clones take up roughly 1.8% of the sample.

Study-wide findings and limitations: The main leukemic clonotypes were found to be private to each patient, although around a quarter of the main leukemic clonotypes were detected at low frequency in the non-leukemic repertoires of other patients. Enrichment of TRBV06-family usage was observed among the top patient clones (8/27) relative to healthy controls (2/35). Compared with healthy CD4+ repertoires, CD4-sorted patient repertoires appeared more clonal, and this difference remained even after the putative leukemic clones were removed. The data were not HLA-matched, and the higher clonality in CD4+ T-LGLL than in CD8+ T-LGLL could be due to the relatively small sample size.

The sequence came from a human donor in good health. Sequencing was done on a sample of CD4+ T cells from blood buffy coats. Recombination joined TRBV4-1 with TRBJ2-2; the D gene is unclear. CDR3 loop: CASSQITGELFF. The DNA sequence is as follows: TGCGCCAGCAGCCAGATTACCGGGGAGCTGTTTTTT.